This T cell receptor (beta chain) originates from a study of cytomegalovirus exposure and HLA in healthy donors. The study's findings and limits: A missense DCLRE1C variant was associated with V- and J-gene trimming of TCR beta chains in a later analysis, and an independent cohort replicated the association.

The PCR had 60 Vbeta and 13 Jbeta primers. Generated by immunoSEQ multiplex PCR, the TCRdb table keeps only in-frame clones and is missing some. The sample has approximately 87,000 clones, roughly four fifths seen once. In the case of this clone: Its antigen is undetermined.

Between the trimmed V and J ends, which lost 6 bases and 8 bases, there was a span of 19 bases. CDR1 is MNHEY and CDR2 is SMNVEV in the germline V gene (reference sequence). The CDR3 consists of 15 residues. Sequences were obtained from PBMCs. The TCR sequence derives from a woman under 30 in good health and CMV-seropositive. This sequence joins TRBV27 and TRBJ2-2; possibly TRBD1 for D (6 bases). The chain's CDR3 is CASRETGLVNGELFF. CDR3 in DNA: TGTGCCAGCAGAGAGACAGGTCTTGTAAATGGGGAGCTGTTTTTT.